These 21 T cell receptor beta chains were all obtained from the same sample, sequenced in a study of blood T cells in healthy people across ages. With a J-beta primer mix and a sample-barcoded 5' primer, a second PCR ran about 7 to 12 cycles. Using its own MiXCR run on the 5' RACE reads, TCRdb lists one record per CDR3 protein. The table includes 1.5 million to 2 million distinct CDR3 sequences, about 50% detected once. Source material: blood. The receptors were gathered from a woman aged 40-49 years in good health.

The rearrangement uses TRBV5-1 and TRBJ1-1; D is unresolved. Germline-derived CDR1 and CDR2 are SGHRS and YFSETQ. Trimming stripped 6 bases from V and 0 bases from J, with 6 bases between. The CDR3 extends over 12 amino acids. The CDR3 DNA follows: TGCGCCAGCATTGGGTTGAACACTGAAGCTTTCTTT. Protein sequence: CASIGLNTEAFF.

The CDR3 protein is CASSALGQQNTEAFF. CDR3 coding DNA: TGTGCCAGCAGTGCTTTGGGACAGCAGAACACTGAAGCTTTCTTT. J is TRBJ1-1 and V is TRBV6-2 or TRBV6-3; TRBD1 aligns across 7 bases. This CDR3 contains 15 residues. Germline-derived CDR1 and CDR2 are MNHEY and SVGEGT. With 5 bases clipped from V and 1 base from J, the junction kept 7 bases outside the gene matches.

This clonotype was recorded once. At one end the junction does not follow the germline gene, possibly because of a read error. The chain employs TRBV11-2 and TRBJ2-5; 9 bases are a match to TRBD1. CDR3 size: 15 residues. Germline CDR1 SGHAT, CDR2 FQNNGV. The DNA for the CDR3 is TGTCCCAGCAGCCCCTGGGACAGGGATCAAGAGACCCAGTACTTC. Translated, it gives CPSSPWDRDQETQYF.

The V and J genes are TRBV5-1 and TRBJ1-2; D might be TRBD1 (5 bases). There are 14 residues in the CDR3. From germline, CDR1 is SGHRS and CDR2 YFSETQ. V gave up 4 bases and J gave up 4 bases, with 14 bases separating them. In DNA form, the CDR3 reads TGCGCCAGCAGCGAGTCAGGGTCAAGCTATGGCTACACCTTC. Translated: CASSESGSSYGYTF.

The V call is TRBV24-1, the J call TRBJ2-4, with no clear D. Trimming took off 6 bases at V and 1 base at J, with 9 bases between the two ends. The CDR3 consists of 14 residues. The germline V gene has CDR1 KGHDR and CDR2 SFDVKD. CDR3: CATSSSLAKNIQYF. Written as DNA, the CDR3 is TGTGCCACCAGTTCGAGCTTGGCCAAAAACATTCAGTACTTC.

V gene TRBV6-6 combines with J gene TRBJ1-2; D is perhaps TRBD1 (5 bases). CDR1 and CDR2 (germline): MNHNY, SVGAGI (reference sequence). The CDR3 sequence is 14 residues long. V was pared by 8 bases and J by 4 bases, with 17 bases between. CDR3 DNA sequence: TGTGCCAGCGGGTCCCCTGGGACGGTCTATGGCTACACCTTC. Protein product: CASGSPGTVYGYTF.

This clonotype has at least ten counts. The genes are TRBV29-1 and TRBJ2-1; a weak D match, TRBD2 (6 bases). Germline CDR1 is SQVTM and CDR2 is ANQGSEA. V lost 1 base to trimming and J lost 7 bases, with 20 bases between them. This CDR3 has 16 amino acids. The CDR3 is CSVEGGELAGPNEQFF. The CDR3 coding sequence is TGCAGCGTTGAAGGGGGGGAACTAGCTGGGCCGAATGAGCAGTTCTTC.

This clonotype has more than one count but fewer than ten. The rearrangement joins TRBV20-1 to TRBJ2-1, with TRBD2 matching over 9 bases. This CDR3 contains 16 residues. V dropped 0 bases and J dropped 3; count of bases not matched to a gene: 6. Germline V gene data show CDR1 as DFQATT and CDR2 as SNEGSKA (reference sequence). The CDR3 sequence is CSARDLAGGLYNEQFF. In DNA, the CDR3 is TGCAGTGCTAGAGATCTGGCGGGGGGGCTCTACAATGAGCAGTTCTTC.

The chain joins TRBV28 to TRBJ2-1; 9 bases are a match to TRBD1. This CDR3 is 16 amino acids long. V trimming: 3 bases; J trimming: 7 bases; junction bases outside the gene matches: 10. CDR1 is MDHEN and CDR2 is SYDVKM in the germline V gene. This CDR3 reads CASSLQGQGVWNEQFF. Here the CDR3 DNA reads TGTGCCAGCAGTTTGCAGGGACAGGGAGTCTGGAATGAGCAGTTCTTC.

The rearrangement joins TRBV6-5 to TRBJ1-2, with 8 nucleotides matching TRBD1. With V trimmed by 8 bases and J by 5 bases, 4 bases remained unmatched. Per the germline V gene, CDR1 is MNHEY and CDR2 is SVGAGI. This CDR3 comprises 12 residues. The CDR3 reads CASGQGVYGYTF. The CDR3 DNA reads TGTGCCAGCGGACAGGGCGTTTATGGCTACACCTTC.

The CDR3 nucleotides read TGTGCCAGCAGCGGATGGCGGGGAGCAGAAGAGACCCAGTACTTC. It codes for CASSGWRGAEETQYF. The V gene is TRBV7-2, the J gene TRBJ2-5; tentatively, D is TRBD2 (6 bases). Trimming took 5 bases from V and 3 from J, leaving 16 bases between them. CDR1 is SGHTA, CDR2 FQGNSA, per germline. The CDR3 runs 15 residues.

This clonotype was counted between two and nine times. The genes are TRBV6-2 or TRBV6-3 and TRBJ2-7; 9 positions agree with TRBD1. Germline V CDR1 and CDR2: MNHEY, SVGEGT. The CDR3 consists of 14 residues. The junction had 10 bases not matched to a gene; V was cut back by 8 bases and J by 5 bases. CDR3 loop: CASAPGQGRDEQYF. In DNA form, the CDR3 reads TGTGCCAGCGCTCCGGGACAGGGAAGGGACGAGCAGTACTTC.

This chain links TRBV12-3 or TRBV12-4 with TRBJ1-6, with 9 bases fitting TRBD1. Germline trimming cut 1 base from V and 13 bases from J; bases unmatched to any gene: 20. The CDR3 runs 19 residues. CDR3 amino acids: CASSLVLQGRGQGFSPLHF. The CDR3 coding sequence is TGTGCCAGCAGTTTAGTTTTGCAGGGTCGGGGACAGGGATTTTCTCCCCTCCACTTT.

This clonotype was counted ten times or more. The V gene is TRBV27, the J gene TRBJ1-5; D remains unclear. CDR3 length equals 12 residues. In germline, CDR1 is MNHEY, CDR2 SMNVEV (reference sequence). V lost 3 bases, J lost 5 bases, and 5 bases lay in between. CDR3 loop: CASSFRDQPQHF. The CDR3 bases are TGTGCCAGCAGTTTTAGAGATCAGCCCCAGCATTTT.

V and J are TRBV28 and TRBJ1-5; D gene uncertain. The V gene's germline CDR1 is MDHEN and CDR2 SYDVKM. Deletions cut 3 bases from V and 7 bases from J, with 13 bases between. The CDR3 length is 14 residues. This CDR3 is CASSLKVGVQPQHF. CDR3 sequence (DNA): TGTGCCAGCAGTTTGAAGGTCGGGGTACAGCCCCAGCATTTT.

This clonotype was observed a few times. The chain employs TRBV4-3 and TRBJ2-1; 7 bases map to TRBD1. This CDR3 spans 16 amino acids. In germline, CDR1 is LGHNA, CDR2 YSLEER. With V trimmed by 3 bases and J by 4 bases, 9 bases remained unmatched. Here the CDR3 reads CASSHDYRDSYNEQFF. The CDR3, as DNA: TGCGCCAGCAGCCACGACTACCGGGACAGTTACAATGAGCAGTTCTTC.

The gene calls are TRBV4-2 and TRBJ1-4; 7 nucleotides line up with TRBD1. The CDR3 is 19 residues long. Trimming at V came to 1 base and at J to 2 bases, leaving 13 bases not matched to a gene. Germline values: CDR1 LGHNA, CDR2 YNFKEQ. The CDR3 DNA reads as TGTGCCAGCAGCCAAGGTTTATTCGGGACGACAGGGACTAATGAAAAACTGTTTTTT. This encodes CASSQGLFGTTGTNEKLFF.

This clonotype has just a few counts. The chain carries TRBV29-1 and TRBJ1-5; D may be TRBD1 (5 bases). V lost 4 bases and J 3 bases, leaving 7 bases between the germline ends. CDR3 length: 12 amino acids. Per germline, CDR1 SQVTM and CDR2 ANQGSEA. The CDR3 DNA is TGCAGCGTTGGGGGACCCAATCAGCCCCAGCATTTT. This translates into CSVGGPNQPQHF.

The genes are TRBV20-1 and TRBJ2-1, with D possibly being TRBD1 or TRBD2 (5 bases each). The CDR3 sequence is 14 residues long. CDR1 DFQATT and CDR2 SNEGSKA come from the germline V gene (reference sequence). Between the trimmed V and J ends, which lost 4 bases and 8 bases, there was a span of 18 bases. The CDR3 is CSANLGVEFDEQFF. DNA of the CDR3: TGCAGTGCTAACCTGGGGGTGGAGTTCGATGAGCAGTTCTTC.

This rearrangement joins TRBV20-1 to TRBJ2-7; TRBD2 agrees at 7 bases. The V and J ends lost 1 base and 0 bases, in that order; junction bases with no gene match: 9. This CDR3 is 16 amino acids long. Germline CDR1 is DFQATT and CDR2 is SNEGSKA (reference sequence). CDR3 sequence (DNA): TGCAGTGCTAGAGTCGCCGGCGAGCGGGGCTCCTACGAGCAGTACTTC. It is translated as CSARVAGERGSYEQYF.

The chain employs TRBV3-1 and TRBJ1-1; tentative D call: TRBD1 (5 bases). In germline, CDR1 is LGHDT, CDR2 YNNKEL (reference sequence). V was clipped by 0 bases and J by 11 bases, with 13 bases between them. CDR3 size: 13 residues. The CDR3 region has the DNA TGTGCCAGCAGCCAAGATAGCCAGGGCCGGGCTTTCTTT. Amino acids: CASSQDSQGRAFF.